This T cell receptor (beta chain) was captured by sequencing in a study of blood T cell repertoires in COVID-19. Study at large: Sites across the United States, Italy and Spain contributed samples from acute and convalescent COVID-19.

Assay: immunoSEQ multiplex PCR; the TCRdb copy retains only in-frame clones and omits some. Of about 110,000 clones in the sample, around 83% were seen once. Germline CDR1 is LGHDT and CDR2 is YNNKEL (reference sequence). V lost 4 bases and J 8 bases, leaving 14 bases between the germline ends. CDR3 length: 13 residues. What was sequenced was peripheral blood. V is TRBV3-1 (or the pseudogene TRBV3-2) and J is TRBJ1-2, with D possibly matching TRBD1 (6 bases). The sequence was obtained from an elderly woman with active or convalescent COVID-19. The CDR3 is CASSRGGAGGYTF. CDR3 coding DNA: TGTGCCAGCAGCCGGGGGGGGGCCGGCGGCTACACCTTC.